This T cell receptor (beta chain) was sequenced during a study of blood T cell repertoires in COVID-19. Study background: The United States, Italy and Spain were the sources of the acute and convalescent COVID-19 samples. PBMCs, B-cell-depleted T cells, or T cells were the source of the cDNA or gDNA that made up the material.

Enrollment of patients from Seattle took place during active infection, with longitudinal follow-up. In the original workflow: Reference gene primer amplification yielded estimated nucleated cell counts. Generated by immunoSEQ multiplex PCR, the TCRdb table keeps only in-frame clones and is missing some. V and J calls and clone size come straight from that table; D and trimming were deduced from the DNA. The sample lists fewer than 600,000 clones, about 91% occurring once. From germline, CDR1 is GTSNPN and CDR2 SVGIG (reference sequence). The CDR3 is made up of 14 amino acids. The V end was cut by 4 bases, the J end by 2 bases, with 11 bases between.

This chain links TRBV30 with TRBJ2-2, with no clear D. This TCR was sampled from a man between 18 and 29 years old with COVID-19, enrolled during active disease. Sample: peripheral blood. CDR3 DNA: TGTGCCTGGACTGACTCCTTAAACACCGGGGAGCTGTTTTTT. Protein product: CAWTDSLNTGELFF.